This T cell receptor (beta chain) emerged from a study of OX40 agonist ivuxolimab in advanced cancers. Study summary: Cohort: 80% to 90% men, mean age about 60, aged about 20 to 90. The study, taken as a whole, reports: Among expanded peripheral T cells, antigen specificity went undetermined. The average count of expanded clones was higher among CD8+ T cells than among CD4+.

With respect to this clone: Its antigen is still unknown.

Method: immunoSEQ multiplex PCR; TCRdb's copy keeps in-frame clones and lacks some. The sample lists 55,000 to 70,000 clones, around 81% occurring once. Germline lookup yields CDR1 LNHDA and CDR2 SQIVND (reference sequence). The CDR3 consists of 15 residues. Trimming left V 5 bases short and J 0 bases short, with 11 bases between. The specimen was CD4+ or CD8+ T cells sorted from blood, collected in a trial of the OX40 agonist ivuxolimab. The TCR was taken from an adult with an advanced solid tumor such as melanoma, head and neck, liver or kidney cancer. This chain uses TRBV19 with TRBJ2-1; D uncertain. Here the CDR3 DNA reads TGTGCCAGTAGTCCTCGGGCTAGCTCCTACAATGAGCAGTTCTTC. This encodes CASSPRASSYNEQFF.